These 2 T cell receptor beta chains were all obtained from the same sample, sequenced in a study of CXCR3-negative and CXCR3-positive naive CD8 T cells. These receptors are not linked to any known antigen. UMI-labeled TRB cDNA libraries were prepared by 5' RACE. For each CDR3 protein, TCRdb gives one entry from its re-call of the 5' RACE reads, without DNA. This sample carries about 110,000 distinct CDR3 sequences, with 0.3% to 0.4% going to the ten biggest clones. Findings and caveats of the study: More hydrophobic TRB CDR3s were found in CXCR3-positive naive cells than in CXCR3-negative naive cells.

The sample comprised naive CXCR3+ CD8+ T cells from blood. This sample's subset: CD45RO-CCR7+CD27+CD95- naive CD8+ T cells expressing CXCR3 (TNR3+). These receptors were obtained from a human donor in good health. Some clones in this sample may be carry-over from other donors' samples.

V gene TRBV12-3 or TRBV12-4 combines with J gene TRBJ1-2; TCRdb indicates TRBD1, and absent DNA this call remains unverified. The CDR3 consists of 13 residues. This CDR3 reads CASSLGGSDGYTF.

The V call is TRBV6-2 or TRBV6-3, the J call TRBJ1-5. The CDR3 runs to 16 residues. CDR1 MNHEY and CDR2 SVGEGT come from the germline V gene. CDR3 in amino acids: CASSRAMSGKDQPQHF.